What follows are 27 T cell receptor beta chains derived from one specimen sequenced in a study of blood T cell repertoires in COVID-19. Clones were sequenced by immunoSEQ multiplex PCR, and TCRdb holds only the in-frame ones, with some missing. The sample carries approximately 110,000 clones, roughly four fifths recorded once. Sequencing was done on a sample of peripheral blood. These receptors originate from a man between 65 and 79 years old with active or convalescent COVID-19.

V and J are TRBV6-5 and TRBJ2-1, with TRBD2 identical over 11 bases. Per the germline V gene, CDR1 is MNHEY and CDR2 is SVGAGI. With V trimmed by 7 bases and J by 8 bases, 7 bases remained unmatched. The CDR3 loop spans 14 amino acids. The DNA of the CDR3 is TGTGCCAGCACCCTTAGCGGGGGGGCGGATGAGCAGTTCTTC. Its translation is CASTLSGGADEQFF.

The CDR3 region has the DNA TGTGCCAGCAGCTTAGGCCAGACCGGGAGGGATGAGCAGTTCTTC. Encoded protein: CASSLGQTGRDEQFF. J is TRBJ2-1 and V is TRBV7-8; 8 bases align to TRBD2. With 1 base clipped from V and 8 bases from J, the junction kept 7 bases outside the gene matches. Germline V gives CDR1 SGHVS, CDR2 FQNEAQ. The CDR3 contains 15 residues.

V and J are TRBV18 and TRBJ2-5; TRBD1 might be the D (6 bases). Between the trimmed V and J ends, which lost 3 bases and 5 bases, there was a span of 16 bases. The CDR3 is 15 amino acids. Germline-derived CDR1 and CDR2 are KGHSH and LQKENI. CDR3: CASSPTTGLRETQYF. The CDR3 coding sequence is TGTGCCAGCTCACCGACTACAGGGCTTCGGGAGACCCAGTACTTC.

The chain recombines TRBV24-1 with TRBJ2-3; TRBD1 is a possible D gene (6 bases). CDR1 is KGHDR, CDR2 SFDVKD, per germline. V was pared by 4 bases and J by 1 base, with 8 bases between. The CDR3 extends over 14 amino acids. This CDR3 reads CATSEYRGTDTQYF. The CDR3 DNA is TGTGCCACCAGTGAATACAGGGGCACAGATACGCAGTATTTT.

The chain couples TRBV7-9 to TRBJ1-5; perhaps TRBD1 as D (6 bases). The CDR3 is made up of 13 amino acids. Trimming took 5 bases from V and 5 from J, leaving 10 bases between them. CDR1 and CDR2 from the germline V gene are SEHNR and FQNEAQ (reference sequence). This chain's CDR3 is CASSAQGDQPQHF. CDR3 sequence (DNA): TGTGCCAGCAGCGCACAGGGAGATCAGCCCCAGCATTTT.

The sample holds one count of this clone. The rearrangement links TRBV3-1 (or the pseudogene TRBV3-2) to TRBJ2-1; perhaps TRBD2 as D (6 bases). The CDR3 has 13 amino acids. V lost 0 bases, J lost 15 bases, and 15 bases lay in between. The V gene's germline CDR1 is LGHDT and CDR2 YNNKEL (reference sequence). The CDR3 region has the DNA TGTGCCAGCAGCCAAGATACGACTGGAGGGCTGTTCTTC. Translated: CASSQDTTGGLFF.

The V gene is TRBV19, the J gene TRBJ1-2; 9 bases are a match to TRBD1. Germline V gene lookup returns CDR1 LNHDA and CDR2 SQIVND (reference sequence). This CDR3 has 14 amino acids. After removal of 3 bases from V and 5 bases from J, the junction contained 4 bases not matched to a gene. The chain's CDR3 is CASSISGTGYGYTF. The CDR3 DNA is TGTGCCAGTAGTATCTCCGGGACAGGGTATGGCTACACCTTC.

The chain uses TRBV5-6 and TRBJ1-1; no definite D call. This CDR3 has 14 residues. The germline V gene encodes CDR1 SGHDT and CDR2 YYEEEE. The V end lost 2 bases, the J end lost 4 bases, and 12 bases lay between the germline ends. This chain's CDR3 is CASSFVSGATEAFF. DNA for the CDR3: TGTGCCAGCAGCTTCGTCTCGGGTGCCACTGAAGCTTTCTTT. Looking up the rest from reference TRBV5-6 and TRBJ1-1 gives the full variable domain: DAGVTQSPTHLIKTRGQQVTLRCSPKSGHDTVSWYQQALGQGPQFIFQYYEEEERQRGNFPDRFSGHQFPNYSSELNVNALLLGDSALYLCASSFVSGATEAFFGQGTRLTVV.

The rearrangement joins TRBV5-1 to TRBJ1-1; D not resolved. CDR3 length equals 13 residues. Trimming cost V 6 bases and J 5 bases, with 14 bases left between them. From germline, CDR1 is SGHRS and CDR2 YFSETQ. CDR3 DNA: TGCGCCAGCACGGAGCCGGGAAGAACTGAAGCTTTCTTT. It codes for CASTEPGRTEAFF.

This clone occurred once. V and J are TRBV27 and TRBJ2-7; D is unclear. The germline V and J ends were trimmed by 1 base and 3 bases, with 13 bases remaining between them. The germline gives CDR1 MNHEY, CDR2 SMNVEV (reference sequence). The CDR3 consists of 15 residues. The CDR3 bases are TGTGCCAGCAGTTTATTTCCCCGACGGAGCTACGAGCAGTACTTC. It encodes CASSLFPRRSYEQYF.

The genes are TRBV7-9 and TRBJ2-6, with no clear D. The CDR3 is 15 residues long. With 2 bases removed from V and 1 base from J, the gap between germline ends came to 6 bases. Looked up from germline, CDR1 is SEHNR and CDR2 is FQNEAQ (reference sequence). The CDR3 here is CASSLTQSGANVLTF. The DNA for the CDR3 is TGTGCCAGCAGCTTAACCCAGTCTGGGGCCAACGTCCTGACTTTC.

The genes are TRBV5-1 and TRBJ2-7; 12 bases fit TRBD2. CDR3 length: 14 residues. The junction had 3 bases not matched to a gene; V was cut back by 4 bases and J by 4 bases. The germline V gene encodes CDR1 SGHRS and CDR2 YFSETQ. The CDR3 nucleotides are TGCGCCAGCAGCACAACTAGCGGGAGGTACGAGCAGTACTTC. Its translation: CASSTTSGRYEQYF. Drawing the rest from reference TRBV5-1 and TRBJ2-7, the complete variable domain is KAGVTQTPRYLIKTRGQQVTLSCSPISGHRSVSWYQQTPGQGLQFLFEYFSETQRNKGNFPGRFSGRQFSNSRSEMNVSTLELGDSALYLCASSTTSGRYEQYFGPGTRLTVT.

V is TRBV3-1 (or the pseudogene TRBV3-2) and J is TRBJ2-7, with 9 bases identical to TRBD2. The CDR3 covers 14 residues. After removal of 4 bases from V and 13 bases from J, the junction contained 14 bases not matched to a gene. Looked up from germline, CDR1 is LGHDT and CDR2 is YNNKEL (reference sequence). CDR3 region: CASSPNSLAGRKYF. The CDR3 DNA sequence: TGTGCCAGCAGCCCAAACAGCCTAGCGGGACGGAAATACTTC.

This rearrangement joins TRBV9 to TRBJ1-3; D might be TRBD1 (6 bases). Germline loops: CDR1 SGDLS, CDR2 YYNGEE. V lost 2 bases and J lost 1, with 7 bases in between. The CDR3 totals 14 residues. CDR3 residues: CASSVTGSGNTIYF. The DNA of the CDR3 is TGTGCCAGCAGCGTTACAGGGTCTGGAAACACCATATATTTT.

The chain joins TRBV2 to TRBJ2-7; 7 positions match TRBD1. The CDR3 is made up of 12 amino acids. CDR1 SNHLY and CDR2 FYNNEI come from the germline V gene. Unmatched junction bases numbered 4, after V lost 8 bases and J lost 3 bases. CDR3 in amino acids: CASAAGGYEQYF. The CDR3 coding sequence is TGTGCCAGCGCGGCAGGGGGCTACGAGCAGTACTTC. The full variable domain, its missing parts supplied by reference TRBV2 and TRBJ2-7, is EPEVTQTPSHQVTQMGQEVILRCVPISNHLYFYWYRQILGQKVEFLVSFYNNEISEKSEIFDDQFSVERPDGSNFTLKIRSTKLEDSAMYFCASAAGGYEQYFGPGTRLTVT.

This clone was counted a single time. This chain links TRBV7-2 with TRBJ1-2, with a tentative D call TRBD1 (5 bases). Per germline, CDR1 SGHTA and CDR2 FQGNSA. This CDR3 is 14 amino acids long. The V and J ends lost 5 bases and 3 bases respectively, with 13 bases between them. In DNA form, the CDR3 reads TGTGCCAGCAGCCGCGGACAAACTGACTATGGCTACACCTTC. This translates into CASSRGQTDYGYTF.

The chain uses TRBV19 and TRBJ1-4; unclear D gene. Germline CDR1 LNHDA, CDR2 SQIVND (reference sequence). With 5 bases removed from V and 0 bases from J, the gap between germline ends came to 10 bases. This CDR3 is 15 amino acids long. CDR3 sequence (DNA): TGTGCCAGTAGTCCAACCCGGTCAACTAATGAAAAACTGTTTTTT. This codes for CASSPTRSTNEKLFF.

V usage is TRBV30 and J usage is TRBJ2-7, with 7 bases that match TRBD1. The CDR3 length is 13 residues. Germline assignment: CDR1 GTSNPN and CDR2 SVGIG (reference sequence). Trimming removed 8 bases from V and 3 bases from J; junction bases left unmatched: 10. The CDR3 loop is CAIIGQAIYEQYF. In DNA form, the CDR3 reads TGTGCCATAATAGGACAGGCCATCTACGAGCAGTACTTC. The whole variable domain, filled in from reference TRBV30 and TRBJ2-7, reads SQTIHQWPATLVQPVGSPLSLECTVEGTSNPNLYWYRQAAGRGLQLLFYSVGIGQISSEVPQNLSASRPQDRQFILSSKKLLLSDSGFYLCAIIGQAIYEQYFGPGTRLTVT.

The V and J genes are TRBV5-1 and TRBJ2-3, with D uncertain. The V end was cut by 3 bases, the J end by 3 bases, with 20 bases between. CDR3 length: 17 amino acids. Germline CDR1 reads SGHRS; CDR2 reads YFSETQ. DNA for the CDR3: TGCGCCAGCAGCTCGTCGGCTCTATCTACGCGGACAGATACGCAGTATTTT. As protein: CASSSSALSTRTDTQYF.

The chain is built from TRBV2 and TRBJ2-7; 12 bases are a match to TRBD2. Unmatched junction bases numbered 2, after V lost 6 bases and J lost 2 bases. From germline, CDR1 is SNHLY and CDR2 FYNNEI. The CDR3 is 14 amino acids. For the CDR3, the DNA is TGTGCCAGCAGGCGGACTAGCGGGGCCTACGAGCAGTACTTC. Residues: CASRRTSGAYEQYF.

The genes are TRBV5-1 and TRBJ2-3; possible D gene TRBD2, 5 bases. Germline assignment: CDR1 SGHRS and CDR2 YFSETQ. CDR3 length equals 15 residues. With 5 bases removed from V and 2 bases from J, the gap between germline ends came to 15 bases. CDR3 residues: CASSLRRVPTDTQYF. The CDR3 region has the DNA TGCGCCAGCAGTTTAAGGCGGGTACCCACAGATACGCAGTATTTT.

CDR3 in amino acids: CASSQPTGLETQYF. The CDR3 DNA sequence: TGTGCCAGCAGTCAGCCCACAGGGTTGGAGACCCAGTACTTC. The chain carries TRBV6-5 and TRBJ2-5; D is perhaps TRBD1 (6 bases). Germline lookup yields CDR1 MNHEY and CDR2 SVGAGI. CDR3 size: 14 residues. Trimming cost V 5 bases and J 5 bases, with 15 bases left between them.

The chain combines TRBV19 with TRBJ1-5, with a possible D match to TRBD1 (5 bases). Germline V gives CDR1 LNHDA, CDR2 SQIVND (reference sequence). V was clipped by 8 bases and J by 4 bases, with 15 bases between them. CDR3 length: 14 residues. DNA of the CDR3: TGTGCCAGTCGAGGAAGGGGTGGGAATCAGCCCCAGCATTTT. This gives the protein CASRGRGGNQPQHF.

The gene calls are TRBV21-1 and TRBJ1-3; the tabulated D call, TRBD1, remains unverified against the DNA. TRBV21-1 is designated a pseudogene. The CDR3 is 18 amino acids. CDR3 amino acids: CASSKGWTGACSGNTIYF. The CDR3 DNA is TGTGCCAGCAGCAAAGGCTGGACAGGGGCCTGCTCTGGAAACACCATATATTTT.

The chain employs TRBV6-5 and TRBJ2-3; 9 bases map to TRBD1. The CDR3 has 14 residues. Germline loops: CDR1 MNHEY, CDR2 SVGAGI. Trimming took 7 bases from V and 3 from J; bases not matched to a gene: 5. CDR3 sequence (DNA): TGTGCCAGCACCCCCGGGACAGGGACAGATACGCAGTATTTT. Translated, it gives CASTPGTGTDTQYF.

This chain uses TRBV14 with TRBJ1-2, with D possibly matching TRBD1 (6 bases). The V end lost 4 bases, the J end lost 4 bases, and 13 bases lay between the germline ends. This CDR3 has 14 residues. The germline V gene has CDR1 SGHDN and CDR2 FVKESK. The CDR3 loop is CASSRGTNLYGYTF. The CDR3 DNA sequence: TGTGCCAGCAGCCGAGGGACAAACCTCTATGGCTACACCTTC.

The count of this clone is one. This specimen includes other DNA sequences encoding the same CDR3. V is TRBV6-5 and J is TRBJ1-3, with D maybe TRBD1 (5 bases). Trimming took off 0 bases at V and 0 bases at J, with 6 bases between the two ends. CDR3 length: 15 residues. Germline CDR1 is MNHEY and CDR2 is SVGAGI. CDR3 amino acids: CASSYSGGSGNTIYF. For the CDR3, the DNA is TGTGCCAGCAGTTACTCCGGGGGCTCTGGAAACACCATATATTTT.